A selection of T cell receptor beta chains follows, all from one sample in a study of cytomegalovirus exposure and HLA in healthy donors. Using immunoSEQ multiplex PCR, the repertoire was profiled, and TCRdb retains in-frame clones only, with some absent. The specimen's table records about 130,000 clones. Sequencing input: PBMCs. The receptor source for this set is a man aged 35 to 55 in good health and CMV-seronegative. Both conserved end residues are part of each CDR3.

v_gene	j_gene	len	CDR3aa
TRBV6-5	TRBJ2-3	14	CASSRDSSTDTQYF
TRBV7-9	TRBJ1-1	14	CASSKGERVSEAFF
TRBV6-6	TRBJ1-2	15	CASSYAPLGGFGYTF
TRBV5-1	TRBJ1-5	14	CASSSTGGPQPQHF
TRBV4-1	TRBJ2-1	16	CASSLNLAPVGNEQFF
TRBV7-6	TRBJ2-3	15	CASSLDDRATDTQYF
TRBV30	TRBJ1-5	17	CAWSSSRDSYSNQPQHF
TRBV7-8	TRBJ2-3	18	CASSPPRRLAAGVDTQYF
TRBV30	TRBJ2-5	14	CAGTSGRGRETQYF
TRBV5-1	TRBJ2-3	14	CASSLAQGTDTQYF
TRBV27	TRBJ2-7	13	CASSFPGSGEQYF
TRBV5-4	TRBJ2-1	13	CASSQRQHNEQFF
TRBV7-8	TRBJ2-7	16	CASSLSGLPGGYEQYF
TRBV5-4	TRBJ2-3	16	CASSLRLAASTDTQYF
TRBV5-1	TRBJ2-5	17	CASSLAIAGDLQETQYF
TRBV6-4	TRBJ1-2	15	CASSDSPGGVYGYTF
TRBV6-1	TRBJ2-7	14	CASRSWEGPYEQYF
TRBV19	TRBJ1-2	13	CASSMEQPYGYTF
TRBV11-2	TRBJ2-3	18	CASSSHRTSGSLEDTQYF
TRBV5-6	TRBJ2-7	15	CASSLGPGGSGEQYF
TRBV28	TRBJ1-5	14	CASSRRSVNQPQHF
TRBV30	TRBJ1-1	14	CAWSSGQTNTEAFF
TRBV5-1	TRBJ2-7	14	CASSPLAGAYEQYF
TRBV5-6	TRBJ2-5	15	CASSRVGGHQETQYF
TRBV9	TRBJ2-1	14	CASSVAQGYNEQFF
TRBV10-1	TRBJ1-3	12	CASNSQGNTIYF
TRBV7-2	TRBJ1-2	13	CASSSRQGYGYTF
TRBV28	TRBJ2-7	15	CASSPGGGAVYEQYF
TRBV7-3	TRBJ1-1	14	CASSFTGANTEAFF
TRBV30	TRBJ2-1	16	CAWSVRQGASYNEQFF
TRBV5-1	TRBJ1-1	15	CASSLARTGNTEAFF